The 22 T cell receptor beta chains reported below all come from one sample, sequenced in a study of cytomegalovirus exposure and HLA in healthy donors. In the PCR, 60 Vbeta and 13 Jbeta primers were used. Produced via immunoSEQ multiplex PCR; TCRdb's table is partial and in-frame only. The sample records about 140,000 clones, 77% being singletons. Sequencing used PBMCs. These receptors were collected from a female donor in good health and CMV-seronegative.

The genes are TRBV7-2 and TRBJ1-3; D perhaps matches TRBD1 (6 bases). Germline CDR1 and CDR2: SGHTA and FQGNSA. The CDR3 consists of 15 residues. The ends were cut back, 0 bases at V and 4 bases at J, with 10 bases in the middle. CDR3 loop: CASSLATGIGNTIYF. CDR3 sequence (DNA): TGTGCCAGCAGCTTAGCCACAGGGATCGGAAACACCATATATTTT.

The rearrangement joins TRBV27 to TRBJ2-1; TRBD2 matches 10 bases. Germline CDR1 reads MNHEY; CDR2 reads SMNVEV (reference sequence). The CDR3 runs to 16 residues. V was clipped by 7 bases and J by 5 bases; unmatched bases: 11. CDR3 nucleotides: TGTGCCAGCACCTCTCGCCTAGCGGGAGTACACAATGAGCAGTTCTTC. This sequence encodes CASTSRLAGVHNEQFF.

A word on this clone: Compared with germline, one end of the junction differs, possibly owing to a read error. V and J are TRBV7-9 and TRBJ2-5; D might be TRBD1 (6 bases). The CDR3 is made up of 17 amino acids. CDR1 is SEHNR and CDR2 is FQNEAQ in the germline V gene (reference sequence). The CDR3: CSSSLAKAGVHQETQYF. The CDR3 bases are TGTTCCAGCAGCTTAGCCAAGGCAGGGGTACACCAAGAGACCCAGTACTTC.

This chain links TRBV9 with TRBJ1-2; TRBD1 matches 8 bases. J was trimmed by 4 bases and V by 0 bases; bases with no gene match: 2. The CDR3 is made up of 14 amino acids. Per the germline V gene, CDR1 is SGDLS and CDR2 is YYNGEE. For the CDR3, the DNA is TGTGCCAGCAGCGTAGCTACAGGGGGCTATGGCTACACCTTC. It translates to CASSVATGGYGYTF.

The chain is built from TRBV6-1 and TRBJ1-2, with 7 bases fitting TRBD1. Germline values: CDR1 MNHNS, CDR2 SASEGT. The trim removed 7 bases at V and 2 bases at J, leaving 7 bases unmatched. The CDR3 has 14 amino acids. Here the CDR3 DNA reads TGTGCCAGCACCGAACAACAGGGGAACTATGGCTACACCTTC. It yields the protein CASTEQQGNYGYTF.

This clone was detected only once. In DNA, the CDR3 is TGTGCCAGCAGTTTAGAGGATCCCGCCCCGTATTTT. It codes for CASSLEDPAPYF. The genes are TRBV27 and TRBJ2-3; D not certain. This CDR3 has 12 residues. Trimming left V 2 bases short and J 14 bases short, with 14 bases between. Germline CDR1 is MNHEY and CDR2 is SMNVEV (reference sequence).

The chain links TRBV2 to TRBJ2-5; 8 nucleotides align to TRBD2. Unmatched junction bases numbered 11, after V lost 7 bases and J lost 1 base. This CDR3 has 16 residues. The germline CDR1 and CDR2 sequences are SNHLY and FYNNEI. The CDR3 DNA follows: TGTGCCAGCAACGTCGGGGGGGTTGGGTTCCAAGAGACCCAGTACTTC. It encodes CASNVGGVGFQETQYF.

The CDR3 protein is CASSSESMMDRGGGYTF. In DNA, the CDR3 is TGTGCCAGCAGTTCCGAATCAATGATGGACAGGGGGGGTGGCTACACCTTC. V and J are TRBV28 and TRBJ1-2, with TRBD1 matching 10 bases. Per the germline V gene, CDR1 is MDHEN and CDR2 is SYDVKM. With V trimmed by 4 bases and J by 7 bases, 15 bases remained unmatched. The length of the CDR3 is 17 residues.

This clone was seen only once. This chain links TRBV7-3 with TRBJ2-5, with TRBD2 matching 8 bases. V dropped 5 bases and J dropped 1; count of bases not matched to a gene: 6. This CDR3 has 15 amino acids. From germline, CDR1 is SGHTA and CDR2 FQGTGA. The CDR3 nucleotides are TGTGCCAGCAGCCCCCAGGGGACTAGCCAAGAGACCCAGTACTTC. Encoded protein: CASSPQGTSQETQYF.

V is TRBV16 and J is TRBJ1-2, with 7 positions matching TRBD1. The length of the CDR3 is 16 residues. The germline V gene encodes CDR1 KGHSY and CDR2 FQNENV. V shed 0 bases, J shed 3 bases, and the junction held 7 bases outside the gene matches. This CDR3 reads CASSQSRQGYDYGYTF. The DNA for the CDR3 is TGTGCCAGCAGCCAATCCCGACAGGGCTATGACTATGGCTACACCTTC.

The rearrangement uses TRBV28 and TRBJ2-7; 14 nucleotides agree with TRBD2. The CDR3 is 18 residues long. Germline-derived CDR1 and CDR2 are MDHEN and SYDVKM. Trimming at V came to 8 bases and at J to 4 bases, leaving 16 bases not matched to a gene. CDR3 nucleotides: TGTGCCAGCCCTCCGGGACTAGCGGGAGAGCGGGTCTATTACGAGCAGTACTTC. This translates into CASPPGLAGERVYYEQYF.

This clone was observed a handful of times. The chain has TRBV6-5 and TRBJ2-3; D may be TRBD1 (6 bases). The CDR3 has 15 amino acids. Trimming cost V 2 bases and J 3 bases, with 12 bases left between them. CDR1 and CDR2 (germline): MNHEY, SVGAGI. The CDR3 loop reads CASSYRTGMTDTQYF. DNA for the CDR3: TGTGCCAGCAGTTACCGCACAGGGATGACAGATACGCAGTATTTT.

This chain links TRBV19 with TRBJ2-1; D not certain. CDR3 length: 13 residues. CDR1 and CDR2 (germline): LNHDA, SQIVND (reference sequence). Trimming took 5 bases from V and 2 from J, leaving 7 bases between them. DNA for the CDR3: TGTGCCAGTAGTTTTACTACCTACAATGAGCAGTTCTTC. The encoded protein is CASSFTTYNEQFF.

J is TRBJ1-4 and V is TRBV5-1; 9 positions agree with TRBD1. CDR1 SGHRS and CDR2 YFSETQ come from the germline V gene. The CDR3 has 15 residues. J gave up 6 bases and V 3 bases, and 6 bases lay outside the gene matches. The CDR3 nucleotides are TGCGCCAGCAGCTGGGAAGGGACAGGGCATGAAAAACTGTTTTTT. Translated, it gives CASSWEGTGHEKLFF. Full variable domain (rest looked up from reference TRBV5-1 and TRBJ1-4): KAGVTQTPRYLIKTRGQQVTLSCSPISGHRSVSWYQQTPGQGLQFLFEYFSETQRNKGNFPGRFSGRQFSNSRSEMNVSTLELGDSALYLCASSWEGTGHEKLFFGSGTQLSVL.

This sequence joins TRBV7-7 and TRBJ2-5; D is possibly TRBD2 (6 bases). Germline loops: CDR1 SSHAT, CDR2 FNYEAQ (reference sequence). V lost 4 bases, J lost 5 bases, and 20 bases lay in between. CDR3 length: 16 residues. CDR3 in DNA: TGTGCCAGCAGCTCCTCCGGGAGAGCACAAGGGGAGACCCAGTACTTC. Translated: CASSSSGRAQGETQYF.

V and J are TRBV29-1 and TRBJ1-1; possible D gene TRBD1, 5 bases. V was cut by 6 bases and J by 3 bases, with 20 bases left in between. The CDR3 spans 15 residues. CDR1 is SQVTM and CDR2 is ANQGSEA in the germline V gene. This CDR3 is CSVRGTPLGDTEAFF. In DNA form, the CDR3 reads TGCAGCGTCCGCGGGACCCCACTGGGGGACACTGAAGCTTTCTTT.

The chain couples TRBV28 to TRBJ1-2; D gene ambiguous. CDR3 size: 14 residues. V dropped 0 bases and J dropped 0 bases, with 5 bases sitting between them. CDR1 and CDR2 from the germline V gene are MDHEN and SYDVKM. CDR3 DNA: TGTGCCAGCAGTTTATGGTCAGCTAACTATGGCTACACCTTC. It translates to CASSLWSANYGYTF.

The chain carries TRBV5-1 and TRBJ2-3; 16 bases are shared with TRBD2. The CDR3 is made up of 19 amino acids. Trimming took 3 bases from V and 2 from J; bases not matched to a gene: 9. CDR1 is SGHRS, CDR2 YFSETQ, per germline. CDR3 sequence: CASSSGLAGGTYYTDTQYF. DNA of the CDR3: TGCGCCAGCAGCTCGGGACTAGCGGGAGGGACCTACTACACAGATACGCAGTATTTT.

This chain uses TRBV27 with TRBJ1-6, with 7 bases that match TRBD1. With V trimmed by 7 bases and J by 1 base, 10 bases remained unmatched. This CDR3 comprises 17 residues. Germline assignment: CDR1 MNHEY and CDR2 SMNVEV (reference sequence). The DNA of the CDR3 is TGTGCCAGCACCCTAGGAGGGGGCGCGTCCTATAATTCACCCCTCCACTTT. Residues: CASTLGGGASYNSPLHF.

This clone was seen only a few times. The chain uses TRBV6-5 and TRBJ1-1; D might be TRBD1 (6 bases). The V and J ends lost 2 bases and 11 bases respectively, with 15 bases between them. Germline lookup yields CDR1 MNHEY and CDR2 SVGAGI. This CDR3 region has 13 residues. CDR3 nucleotide sequence: TGTGCCAGCAGTTACGGTACTGGTCAGGGGGCTTTCTTT. Its translation is CASSYGTGQGAFF.

This chain uses TRBV28 with TRBJ1-2; D is uncertain. This CDR3 has 15 amino acids. The ends were cut back, 1 base at V and 6 bases at J, with 15 bases in the middle. Per germline, CDR1 MDHEN and CDR2 SYDVKM. The chain's CDR3 is CASSLFSSGNNGYTF. The CDR3 region has the DNA TGTGCCAGCAGTTTATTTTCCAGCGGTAATAATGGCTACACCTTC.

In DNA, the CDR3 is TGTGCCAGCTCACCACCGTCGAGGCCACAAGGCTATGGCTACACCTTC. It translates to CASSPPSRPQGYGYTF. The chain couples TRBV18 to TRBJ1-2; D not resolved. Germline V gene lookup returns CDR1 KGHSH and CDR2 LQKENI. CDR3 length: 16 amino acids. Deletions cut 0 bases from V and 4 bases from J, with 15 bases between.